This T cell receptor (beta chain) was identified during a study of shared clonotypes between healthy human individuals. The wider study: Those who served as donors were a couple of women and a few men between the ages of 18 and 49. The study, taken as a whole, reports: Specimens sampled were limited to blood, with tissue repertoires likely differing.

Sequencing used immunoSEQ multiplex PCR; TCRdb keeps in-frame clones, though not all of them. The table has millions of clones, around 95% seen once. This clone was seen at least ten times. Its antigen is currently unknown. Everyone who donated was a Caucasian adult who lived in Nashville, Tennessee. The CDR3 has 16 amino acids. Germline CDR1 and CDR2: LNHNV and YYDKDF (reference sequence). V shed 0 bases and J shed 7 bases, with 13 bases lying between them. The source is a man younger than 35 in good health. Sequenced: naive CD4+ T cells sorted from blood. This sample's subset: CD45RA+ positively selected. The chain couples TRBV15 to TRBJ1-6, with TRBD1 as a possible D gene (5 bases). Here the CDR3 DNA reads TGTGCCACCAGCAGAGATTTGGCAGGGATGAATTCACCCCTCCACTTT. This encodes CATSRDLAGMNSPLHF.